This TCR beta chain was profiled in a study of T cells in Graves' hyperthyroidism and ophthalmopathy. Study results and limitations: Blood samples included most of the expanded thyroid clonotypes exceeding 0.001.

The CDR3 length is 15 residues. Germline V gene data show CDR1 as SNHLY and CDR2 as FYNNEI. V was clipped by 5 bases and J by 2 bases; unmatched bases: 6. A lack of ophthalmopathy progression within 18 months defined stable Graves' hyperthyroidism. Uncontrolled infections, other autoimmune diseases, pregnancy or lactation led to exclusion of patients. Concerning this clonotype: The antigen is unknown.

Regions amplified from RNA transcripts were the TCR beta CDR3 regions. RT-PCR in the first round (using the HTBI primer set) targeted the TCR CDR3. TCRdb used MiXCR to reprocess the multiplex PCR reads, holding one entry per CDR3 protein. Of 560,000 or so distinct CDR3 sequences in the sample, approximately 44% are singletons; the top ten hold just under 8.5%. The chain couples TRBV2 to TRBJ1-5; TRBD1 matches at 7 bases. Specimen: peripheral blood or thyroid tissue (not recorded which). The sequence derives from a woman younger than 35 with Graves' hyperthyroidism. The CDR3 sequence: CASSRQGRGNQPQHF. The CDR3 nucleotides read TGTGCCAGCAGTCGACAGGGTCGGGGCAATCAGCCCCAGCATTTT.